Listed here are 27 T cell receptor beta chains from one sample, sequenced in a study of blood T cells in healthy people across ages. A second PCR, run for roughly 7 to 12 cycles, used a sample-barcoded 5' primer plus a J-beta primer mix. TCRdb passed the 5' RACE reads through MiXCR, listing each CDR3 protein once. The top ten clones hold under 25% of a sample with more than 550,000 distinct CDR3 sequences, 22% of them seen once. The sequenced material came from blood. Receptor source: a man between 65 and 80 years old in good health.

This clonotype was seen once. The V and J genes are TRBV20-1 and TRBJ1-4; TRBD1 might be the D (6 bases). V was cut by 6 bases and J by 7 bases, with 18 bases left in between. In germline, CDR1 is DFQATT, CDR2 SNEGSKA (reference sequence). This CDR3 comprises 14 residues. CDR3 residues: CSAQQGGGGEKLFF. The DNA of the CDR3 is TGCAGTGCGCAACAGGGTGGGGGGGGTGAAAAACTGTTTTTT.

The chain is built from TRBV3-1 and TRBJ1-3; TRBD1 aligns across 7 bases. CDR1 is LGHDT, CDR2 YNNKEL, per germline (reference sequence). This CDR3 is 15 amino acids long. V trimming: 3 bases; J trimming: 3 bases; junction bases outside the gene matches: 5. The CDR3 spells CASSHDRARGNTIYF. Written as DNA, the CDR3 is TGTGCCAGCAGCCACGACAGGGCGCGTGGAAACACCATATATTTT.

This clonotype was observed a few times. The rearrangement joins TRBV20-1 to TRBJ2-3; 8 bases align to TRBD2. CDR3 size: 14 residues. Germline trimming cut 0 bases from V and 6 bases from J; bases unmatched to any gene: 5. CDR1 is DFQATT, CDR2 SNEGSKA, per germline (reference sequence). The CDR3 DNA is TGCAGTGCTAGAGAGGGAGCGGGAGCGGATACGCAGTATTTT. It codes for CSAREGAGADTQYF.

The chain links TRBV29-1 to TRBJ2-3, with D unclear. This CDR3 has 14 residues. V was shortened by 5 bases and J by 1 base, with 13 bases between the two germline ends. Germline-derived CDR1 and CDR2 are SQVTM and ANQGSEA. In DNA form, the CDR3 reads TGCAGCGTTCCAGTCTTGCCAGGCACAGATACGCAGTATTTT. Translated: CSVPVLPGTDTQYF.

The chain joins TRBV20-1 to TRBJ2-5, with TRBD2 matching 9 bases. V lost 3 bases and J lost 3; bases outside the gene matches: 8. Per germline, CDR1 DFQATT and CDR2 SNEGSKA (reference sequence). The CDR3 is 15 residues long. DNA for the CDR3: TGCAGTGCTAGCTTCCGGCTAGCGGGAAAAGAGACCCAGTACTTC. Its translation is CSASFRLAGKETQYF.

V and J are TRBV5-6 and TRBJ2-1, with a weak D call TRBD2 (6 bases). V lost 2 bases and J 7 bases, leaving 10 bases between the germline ends. Germline values: CDR1 SGHDT, CDR2 YYEEEE. This CDR3 has 13 amino acids. CDR3 DNA sequence: TGTGCCAGCAGCTTTCGTGGGAGGAATGAGCAGTTCTTC. This translates into CASSFRGRNEQFF.

The chain carries TRBV10-2 and TRBJ2-7; 7 positions agree with TRBD2. V lost 5 bases to trimming and J lost 6 bases; unmatched junction nucleotides: 7. This CDR3 is built from 13 residues. Germline V CDR1 and CDR2: WSHSY, SAAADI. In nucleotides, the CDR3 is TGCGCCAGCAGTTCCCAGCGGGGCCCCGAGCAGTACTTC. Translation: CASSSQRGPEQYF.

The genes are TRBV19 and TRBJ2-6; D remains ambiguous. This CDR3 is built from 13 residues. CDR1 is LNHDA and CDR2 is SQIVND in the germline V gene (reference sequence). Trimming shortened V by 7 bases and J by 2 bases, and 6 bases separated the two germline ends. The CDR3 DNA reads as TGTGCCAGTATAACTCCTGGGGCCAACGTCCTGACTTTC. Translated, it gives CASITPGANVLTF.

In DNA form, the CDR3 reads TGTGCCAGCAGTCGCCGACAGGGCACTGAAGCTTTCTTT. It translates to CASSRRQGTEAFF. V gene TRBV12-3 or TRBV12-4 combines with J gene TRBJ1-1; 7 positions agree with TRBD1. J gave up 4 bases and V 5 bases, and 4 bases lay outside the gene matches. CDR3 length: 13 residues.

The table lists this clonotype with a few counts. This chain joins TRBV5-1 and TRBJ1-5; 8 bases are a match to TRBD1. The CDR3 is 21 amino acids. V shed 0 bases and J 1 base; nucleotides not matched to a gene: 18. CDR1 and CDR2 (germline): SGHRS, YFSETQ. CDR3 sequence (DNA): TGCGCCAGCAGCTTGGCCCAGGGGGCTCGCCGGGACACCCTAAGCAATCAGCCCCAGCATTTT. It is translated as CASSLAQGARRDTLSNQPQHF.

This clonotype showed up just a few times. The chain links TRBV9 to TRBJ2-1, with TRBD2 identical over 8 bases. The CDR3 is 14 amino acids. Germline CDR1 is SGDLS and CDR2 is YYNGEE. V shed 5 bases, J shed 9 bases, and the junction held 10 bases outside the gene matches. The CDR3 here is CASSAGTSHGEQFF. CDR3 sequence (DNA): TGTGCCAGCAGTGCCGGGACTAGTCATGGTGAGCAGTTCTTC.

This clonotype was detected only a few times. The genes are TRBV7-2 and TRBJ2-5, with D perhaps matching TRBD1 (6 bases). CDR1 and CDR2 (germline): SGHTA, FQGNSA. The V and J ends lost 2 bases and 4 bases respectively, with 11 bases between them. This CDR3 comprises 14 residues. The CDR3 nucleotides read TGTGCCAGCAGCTTAAACAGGGCTGCAGAGACCCAGTACTTC. Translation: CASSLNRAAETQYF.

This sequence joins TRBV4-1 and TRBJ1-4; tentative D call: TRBD1 (6 bases). Germline V gene data show CDR1 as MGHRA and CDR2 as YSYEKL. Trimming cost V 3 bases and J 5 bases, with 10 bases left between them. The CDR3 is 14 amino acids. The CDR3 region is CASSQTGLNEKLFF. DNA for the CDR3: TGCGCCAGCAGCCAGACAGGCCTAAATGAAAAACTGTTTTTT.

The chain recombines TRBV7-9 with TRBJ1-5; D ambiguous. The CDR3 contains 13 residues. Trimming left V 5 bases short and J 6 bases short, with 11 bases between. CDR1 and CDR2 (germline): SEHNR, FQNEAQ (reference sequence). CDR3 nucleotides: TGTGCCAGCAGCGAATGGGGTGCTCAGCCCCAGCATTTT. Its translation is CASSEWGAQPQHF.

This clonotype was detected a few times. Here the CDR3 DNA reads TGTGCCAGCAGTCCCCGGAATAGCGGGGGTATCACGTATTTT. The encoded protein is CASSPRNSGGITYF. This chain joins TRBV28 and TRBJ2-3; 9 bases are a match to TRBD2. The germline V gene encodes CDR1 MDHEN and CDR2 SYDVKM. CDR3 length equals 14 residues. The V and J ends lost 5 bases and 14 bases, in that order; junction bases with no gene match: 14.

A note on this clonotype: The CDR3 ends on some other residue instead of the conserved phenylalanine or tryptophan, so this is likely a read error. This chain uses TRBV6-5 with TRBJ1-5, with TRBD1 matching 9 bases. The CDR3 sequence is 15 residues long. Germline CDR1 and CDR2: MNHEY and SVGAGI. The V gene end was trimmed by 5 bases and the J gene end by 1 base; junction bases not matched to a gene: 3. The CDR3 region has the DNA TGTGCCAGCAGTCAACAGGGGGCCAGCAATCAGCCCCAGCATTCT. It codes for CASSQQGASNQPQHS.

This chain links TRBV29-1 with TRBJ2-5; possible D gene TRBD1, 6 bases. This CDR3 has 14 amino acids. CDR1 and CDR2 from the germline V gene are SQVTM and ANQGSEA. V was trimmed by 4 bases and J by 2 bases, leaving 14 bases between them. The CDR3 spells CSVGERTAQETQYF. The CDR3, as DNA: TGCAGCGTTGGGGAAAGGACAGCACAAGAGACCCAGTACTTC.

This clonotype has ten or more counts. The V call is TRBV20-1, the J call TRBJ1-5; D unclear. Trimming removed 4 bases from V and 2 bases from J, with 6 bases in between. Germline-derived CDR1 and CDR2 are DFQATT and SNEGSKA (reference sequence). The CDR3 is 12 amino acids. CDR3 sequence: CSAKDGNQPQHF. CDR3 DNA sequence: TGCAGTGCTAAGGATGGCAATCAGCCCCAGCATTTT.

This clonotype was seen more than once but under ten times. V gene TRBV7-9 combines with J gene TRBJ2-2; D might be TRBD2 (5 bases). Trimming shortened V by 5 bases and J by 6 bases, and 16 bases separated the two germline ends. From germline, CDR1 is SEHNR and CDR2 FQNEAQ (reference sequence). The CDR3 sequence is 15 residues long. DNA of the CDR3: TGTGCCAGCAGCCCTCCCATCGGAGCGGCCGGGGAGCTGTTTTTT. As protein: CASSPPIGAAGELFF.

This clonotype has only a few counts. The V gene is TRBV30, the J gene TRBJ2-1; possibly TRBD2 for D (5 bases). Germline V lookup: CDR1 GTSNPN, CDR2 SVGIG (reference sequence). V was clipped by 2 bases and J by 7 bases, with 9 bases between them. The CDR3 totals 12 residues. This chain's CDR3 is CAWSNTGNEQFF. CDR3 bases: TGTGCCTGGAGTAACACGGGGAATGAGCAGTTCTTC.

Only one count was recorded for this clonotype. The V call is TRBV5-1, the J call TRBJ2-5, with 11 bases identical to TRBD1. With the DNA end fitting TRBJ2-7 better, the J assignment may be wrong. There are 14 residues in the CDR3. Germline V gene lookup returns CDR1 SGHRS and CDR2 YFSETQ. In nucleotides, the CDR3 is TGCGCCAGCAGCTGGACAGGGGGCAAAGGCGAGCAGTACTTC. Translated, it gives CASSWTGGKGEQYF.

The table lists this clonotype with a few counts. The genes are TRBV5-1 and TRBJ2-3; no firm D call. The germline V and J ends were trimmed by 4 bases and 4 bases, with 10 bases remaining between them. The CDR3 consists of 13 residues. The germline CDR1 and CDR2 sequences are SGHRS and YFSETQ. This CDR3 reads CASSTGRSDTQYF. The CDR3 coding sequence is TGCGCCAGCAGCACCGGACGGTCAGATACGCAGTATTTT.

This clonotype was recorded a few times. The J gene is TRBJ2-5, the V gene TRBV20-1, with 9 bases lining up with TRBD1. Trimming took 7 bases from V and 5 from J; bases not matched to a gene: 8. Germline CDR1 reads DFQATT; CDR2 reads SNEGSKA (reference sequence). This CDR3 has 13 residues. CDR3: CSVPNRGLETQYF. DNA for the CDR3: TGCAGTGTCCCAAACAGGGGGCTGGAGACCCAGTACTTC.

The chain joins TRBV20-1 to TRBJ1-3; D is ambiguous. Germline CDR1 and CDR2: DFQATT and SNEGSKA (reference sequence). Trimming shortened V by 3 bases and J by 4 bases, and 10 bases separated the two germline ends. There are 13 residues in the CDR3. The CDR3 region has the DNA TGCAGTGCTAGCGAACACGTCGGAAACACCATATATTTT. It yields the protein CSASEHVGNTIYF.

The rearrangement joins TRBV5-1 to TRBJ1-5, with D possibly TRBD1 on 5 matching bases. V was shortened by 0 bases and J by 7 bases, with 17 bases between the two germline ends. Germline V gene data show CDR1 as SGHRS and CDR2 as YFSETQ. This CDR3 region has 16 residues. The CDR3 region is CASSLEPQGVGQPQHF. CDR3 DNA: TGCGCCAGCAGCTTGGAACCCCAGGGTGTAGGACAGCCCCAGCATTTT.

This clonotype has only a few counts. As DNA, the CDR3 is TGTGCCACCAGCAGAGTCGCGGGGGACGCTGAAGCTTTCTTT. Encoded protein: CATSRVAGDAEAFF. V is TRBV15 and J is TRBJ1-1, with a weak D call TRBD1 (5 bases). This CDR3 contains 14 residues. V was pared by 1 base and J by 6 bases, with 12 bases between. The germline CDR1 and CDR2 sequences are LNHNV and YYDKDF (reference sequence).

V usage is TRBV13 and J usage is TRBJ2-1, with a possible D match to TRBD1 (6 bases). Per the germline V gene, CDR1 is PRHDT and CDR2 is FYEKMQ (reference sequence). This CDR3 has 17 amino acids. V was clipped by 2 bases and J by 2 bases, with 16 bases between them. The CDR3 spells CASSLRFIGGPYNEQFF. The DNA for the CDR3 is TGTGCCAGCAGCTTACGGTTTATTGGGGGCCCCTACAATGAGCAGTTCTTC.